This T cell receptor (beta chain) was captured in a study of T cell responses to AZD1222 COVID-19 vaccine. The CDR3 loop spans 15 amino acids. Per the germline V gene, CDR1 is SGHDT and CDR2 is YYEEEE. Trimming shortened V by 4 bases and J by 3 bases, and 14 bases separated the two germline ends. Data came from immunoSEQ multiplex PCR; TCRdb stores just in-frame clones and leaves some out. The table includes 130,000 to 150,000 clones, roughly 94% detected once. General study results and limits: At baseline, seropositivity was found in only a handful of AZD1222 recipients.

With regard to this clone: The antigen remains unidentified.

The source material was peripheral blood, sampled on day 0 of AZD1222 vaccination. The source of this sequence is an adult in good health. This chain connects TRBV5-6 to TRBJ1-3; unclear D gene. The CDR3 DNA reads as TGTGCCAGCAGCCTCAGCCGAAAACTTGGAAACACCATATATTTT. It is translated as CASSLSRKLGNTIYF.